These T cell receptor beta chains were read from a single sample in a study of OX40 agonist ivuxolimab in advanced cancers. The method was immunoSEQ multiplex PCR; TCRdb's version includes in-frame clones alone and lacks a portion of them. Among about 69,000 clones listed, around 87% were seen once. The sequences come from CD4+ or CD8+ T cells sorted from blood, collected in a trial of the OX40 agonist ivuxolimab. Every receptor here comes from an adult with an advanced solid tumor such as melanoma, head and neck, liver or kidney cancer. The CDR3 runs from the conserved cysteine through the conserved F or W. D genes are given only for firm matches. Rows may omit the clone size; those that give it use once, few, many or a size class.

TRBV28	TRBJ1-2	NA	NA	CASSYNYGYTF	TGTGCCAGCAGTTACAACTATGGCTACACCTTC
TRBV7-2	TRBJ1-2	TRBD1	NA	CASSPETGNYGYTF	TGTGCCAGCAGCCCAGAGACAGGGAACTATGGCTACACCTTC
TRBV28	TRBJ2-3	TRBD2	NA	CASSPLAGGGDTQYF	TGTGCCAGCAGTCCCCTAGCGGGGGGCGGTGATACGCAGTATTTT
TRBV7-9	TRBJ2-2	NA	once	CASSFGGTGELFF	TGTGCCAGCAGCTTCGGCGGTACCGGGGAGCTGTTTTTT
TRBV2	TRBJ2-1	TRBD1	once	CASRRDPGQGSNEQFF	TGTGCCAGCAGAAGAGATCCGGGACAGGGTTCCAATGAGCAGTTCTTC
TRBV19	TRBJ2-5	NA	NA	CASSIGMGETQYF	TGTGCCAGTAGTATTGGGATGGGGGAGACCCAGTACTTC
TRBV2	TRBJ2-7	TRBD1	NA	CASNTGQGVHEQYF	TGTGCCAGCAATACGGGACAGGGGGTCCACGAGCAGTACTTC
TRBV7-2	TRBJ1-2	NA	NA	CASSTTGSQGYTF	TGTGCCAGCAGCACCACAGGGTCCCAGGGCTACACCTTC
TRBV2	TRBJ2-5	NA	NA	CASSEEETQYF	TGTGCCAGCAGTGAAGAAGAGACCCAGTACTTC
TRBV30	TRBJ1-6	NA	NA	CAWSWSGSSYNSPLHF	TGTGCCTGGAGTTGGAGCGGGTCCTCCTATAATTCACCCCTCCACTTT
TRBV5-1	TRBJ2-1	TRBD2	NA	CASSLARLAGVNSYNEQFF	TGCGCCAGCAGCTTGGCTCGACTAGCGGGAGTCAACTCCTACAATGAGCAGTTCTTC
TRBV6-5	TRBJ1-2	NA	NA	CASRTSQGLGYGYTF	TGTGCCAGCAGGACTTCGCAGGGACTAGGCTATGGCTACACCTTC
TRBV7-9	TRBJ2-5	TRBD1	NA	CASSSDRVGVETQYF	TGTGCCAGCAGCTCGGACAGGGTTGGAGTAGAGACCCAGTACTTC
TRBV28	TRBJ1-6	NA	NA	CASSPVSRPQNPRNHF	TGTGCCAGCAGTCCGGTGTCCCGGCCCCAAAATCCCAGGAACCACTTT
TRBV2	TRBJ1-5	NA	NA	CASSMGGESNQPQHF	TGTGCCAGCAGCATGGGAGGTGAGTCCAATCAGCCCCAGCATTTT
TRBV5-1	TRBJ1-6	NA	few	CASSLGDSPLHF	TGCGCCAGCAGCTTAGGGGATTCACCCCTCCACTTT
TRBV6-1	TRBJ1-3	NA	NA	CASSDPQGSGGNTIYF	TGTGCCAGCAGTGATCCACAGGGAAGCGGTGGAAACACCATATATTTT
TRBV30	TRBJ2-4	NA	once	CAWSVGDAIQYF	TGTGCCTGGAGTGTCGGAGATGCTATTCAGTACTTC
TRBV4-2	TRBJ2-1	TRBD2	medium-sized	CASSQGLAGGGFNEQFF	TGTGCCAGCAGCCAAGGACTAGCGGGAGGCGGGTTCAATGAGCAGTTCTTC
TRBV27	TRBJ2-7	NA	NA	CASSTQGYEQYF	TGTGCCAGCAGTACCCAAGGCTACGAGCAGTACTTC
TRBV7-2	TRBJ1-6	NA	few	CASSFDQGSPLHF	TGTGCCAGCAGCTTCGACCAGGGTTCACCCCTCCACTTT
TRBV7-9	TRBJ1-4	NA	NA	CASSPEVTKTGEKLFF	TGTGCCAGCAGCCCAGAGGTCACAAAAACAGGGGAAAAACTGTTTTTT
TRBV28	TRBJ1-5	TRBD1	NA	CASSLWGTGGANQPQHF	TGTGCCAGCAGTTTATGGGGGACAGGGGGAGCGAATCAGCCCCAGCATTTT
TRBV28	TRBJ1-2	NA	few	CASSPRNYGYTF	TGTGCCAGCAGTCCACGGAACTATGGCTACACCTTC
TRBV6-1	TRBJ1-1	NA	NA	CASTDSGTEAFF	TGTGCCAGCACTGACAGTGGGACTGAAGCTTTCTTT
TRBV6-6	TRBJ1-3	TRBD1	NA	CASSYSTGRSGNTIYF	TGTGCCAGCAGTTACTCGACAGGGCGCTCTGGAAACACCATATATTTT
TRBV29-1	TRBJ2-7	NA	once	CSVVGRLGVEQYF	TGCAGCGTTGTAGGCAGATTGGGCGTCGAGCAGTACTTC
TRBV6-6	TRBJ2-1	NA	NA	CASSPTDNEQFF	TGTGCCAGCAGCCCCACTGATAATGAGCAGTTCTTC
TRBV28	TRBJ1-4	NA	NA	CASSTPTTTNEKLFF	TGTGCCAGCAGTACACCGACAACAACTAATGAAAAACTGTTTTTT
TRBV6-5	TRBJ1-1	NA	NA	CASSSGTANTEAFF	TGTGCCAGCAGTAGCGGGACGGCGAACACTGAAGCTTTCTTT
TRBV6-5	TRBJ2-7	TRBD1	NA	CASSYSGDRAYEQYF	TGTGCCAGCAGTTACTCAGGGGACAGAGCCTACGAGCAGTACTTC
TRBV2	TRBJ1-6	NA	NA	CASSNYGGSPLHF	TGTGCCAGCAGTAACTACGGGGGGTCACCCCTCCACTTT
TRBV5-4	TRBJ2-7	TRBD2	NA	CASSSLGEGRQQYF	TGTGCCAGCAGCTCACTAGGGGAGGGAAGGCAGCAGTACTTC
TRBV6-1	TRBJ1-5	TRBD1	NA	CASSDETGGYQPQHF	TGTGCCAGCAGTGACGAGACAGGGGGTTATCAGCCCCAGCATTTT
TRBV18	TRBJ1-1	NA	NA	CASSPWDYSGLTTEAFF	TGTGCCAGCTCACCATGGGATTACTCTGGGCTTACGACTGAAGCTTTCTTT
TRBV10-2	TRBJ2-1	TRBD2	NA	CASSESGGSGHNEQFF	TGCGCCAGCAGTGAGTCGGGCGGGAGTGGTCACAATGAGCAGTTCTTC
TRBV15	TRBJ1-1	NA	once	CATSRVQFNTEAFF	TGTGCCACCAGCAGAGTGCAGTTTAACACTGAAGCTTTCTTT
TRBV4-1	TRBJ2-5	NA	NA	CASSPLGEAETQYF	TGCGCCAGCAGCCCCCTAGGCGAGGCAGAGACCCAGTACTTC
TRBV27	TRBJ1-2	NA	NA	CASSRGANYGYTF	TGTGCCAGCAGCCGGGGGGCTAACTATGGCTACACCTTC
TRBV18	TRBJ2-7	NA	NA	CASSPPGGGYEQYF	TGTGCCAGCTCACCACCAGGGGGTGGTTACGAGCAGTACTTC
TRBV29-1	TRBJ2-5	NA	NA	CSVVGQKETQYF	TGCAGCGTTGTAGGACAGAAAGAGACCCAGTACTTC
TRBV7-2	TRBJ2-1	TRBD2	few	CASSLASSGGAYNEQFF	TGTGCCAGCAGCTTAGCGTCGAGCGGGGGGGCCTACAATGAGCAGTTCTTC
TRBV4-2	TRBJ2-3	TRBD2	NA	CASRGTSGSADTQYF	TGTGCCAGCAGGGGGACTAGCGGGTCTGCAGATACGCAGTATTTT
TRBV14	TRBJ2-5	TRBD2	NA	CASSQLGGYYQETQYF	TGTGCCAGCAGCCAATTGGGGGGGTACTATCAAGAGACCCAGTACTTC
TRBV5-4	TRBJ2-7	TRBD1	NA	CASSSFNRGRKYEQYF	TGTGCCAGCAGCTCGTTCAACAGGGGCCGTAAATACGAGCAGTACTTC
TRBV28	TRBJ2-3	NA	NA	CASRLSRDNLPISTDTQYF	TGTGCCAGCAGACTTTCCAGGGACAACTTACCCATAAGCACAGATACGCAGTATTTT
TRBV7-9	TRBJ1-1	TRBD1	NA	CASSAGTVPFF	TGTGCCAGCAGCGCAGGGACAGTGCCTTTCTTT
TRBV19	TRBJ1-1	TRBD1	NA	CASIPIDRGLTEAFF	TGTGCCAGTATCCCCATAGACAGGGGGCTAACTGAAGCTTTCTTT